Below are 21 T cell receptor beta chains sequenced from a single sample in a study of T cells after posttransplantation cyclophosphamide. Measured with immunoSEQ multiplex PCR; TCRdb has only the in-frame clones, and not every one. The top ten clones hold roughly 2.8% of a sample with 50,000 to 65,000 clones, about 86% of them seen once. The specimen was PBMCs. All receptors come from a man aged 25-45 years with a blood cancer, CMV-positive, and with a related stem cell donor.

This clone has only one observation. The chain carries TRBV7-8 and TRBJ1-5; D is perhaps TRBD1 (5 bases). CDR3 length: 15 residues. V lost 2 bases to trimming and J lost 9 bases, with 17 bases between them. The germline V gene has CDR1 SGHVS and CDR2 FQNEAQ. CDR3 region: CASSLNIFAGGPQHF. The CDR3, as DNA: TGTGCCAGCAGCTTAAATATCTTTGCCGGGGGGCCCCAGCATTTT.

The CDR3 DNA follows: TGTGCCAGCACCCTCACGTCAAGCGGGAGAGGTGAGCAGTTCTTC. Protein: CASTLTSSGRGEQFF. V usage is TRBV6-5 and J usage is TRBJ2-1; TRBD2 matches at 8 bases. CDR1 MNHEY and CDR2 SVGAGI come from the germline V gene. This CDR3 spans 15 amino acids. The V and J ends lost 7 bases and 9 bases, in that order; junction bases with no gene match: 14.

The chain joins TRBV7-9 to TRBJ1-5, with D unresolved. The germline V and J ends were trimmed by 6 bases and 4 bases, with 13 bases remaining between them. Germline V CDR1 and CDR2: SEHNR, FQNEAQ (reference sequence). The CDR3 spans 14 residues. The CDR3 DNA is TGTGCCAGCAGTCCCCCGGGATTTAATCAGCCCCAGCATTTT. As protein: CASSPPGFNQPQHF.

This clone was counted once. The rearrangement links TRBV7-9 to TRBJ2-7; D may be TRBD2 (7 bases). Germline-derived CDR1 and CDR2 are SEHNR and FQNEAQ (reference sequence). The CDR3 runs to 17 residues. V lost 8 bases, J lost 0 bases, and 23 bases lay in between. CDR3 DNA: TGTGCCAGCGCACCAGGGGTCAGTACTAGCGCCTCCTACGAGCAGTACTTC. Protein product: CASAPGVSTSASYEQYF.

The chain has TRBV10-3 and TRBJ2-7, with a weak D call TRBD1 (6 bases). The CDR3 is 11 amino acids. With 6 bases removed from V and 5 bases from J, the gap between germline ends came to 8 bases. Germline V lookup: CDR1 ENHRY, CDR2 SYGVKD. The CDR3 sequence is CAISTGNEQYF. CDR3 in DNA: TGTGCCATCAGCACAGGGAACGAGCAGTACTTC.

The rearrangement links TRBV4-3 to TRBJ1-1, with 9 bases fitting TRBD1. The V and J ends lost 5 bases and 2 bases, in that order; junction bases with no gene match: 15. The CDR3 spans 18 residues. Germline lookup yields CDR1 LGHNA and CDR2 YSLEER. CDR3 nucleotides: TGCGCCAGCAGCGCCGGCCTCGCCTATACAGGGGGCAACACTGAAGCTTTCTTT. Its translation: CASSAGLAYTGGNTEAFF.

This clone showed up just a few times. The gene calls are TRBV5-1 and TRBJ2-5, with TRBD1 matching 7 bases. Losses at the gene ends were 0 bases for V and 9 bases for J; bases not matched to a gene: 8. Germline loops: CDR1 SGHRS, CDR2 YFSETQ. The CDR3 consists of 14 residues. DNA of the CDR3: TGCGCCAGCAGCTTGGCCTTCGGGCAGGGGGCCCAGTACTTC. It is translated as CASSLAFGQGAQYF.

The gene calls are TRBV7-2 and TRBJ2-5; possibly TRBD2 for D (6 bases). This CDR3 is built from 16 residues. Trimming shortened V by 1 base and J by 1 base, and 13 bases separated the two germline ends. Germline values: CDR1 SGHTA, CDR2 FQGNSA. The CDR3 bases are TGTGCCAGCAGCTTAGTTAGGGGCGGGACCCAAGAGACCCAGTACTTC. It encodes CASSLVRGGTQETQYF.

This chain joins TRBV5-1 and TRBJ2-7, with D maybe TRBD2 (7 bases). Trimming took off 3 bases at V and 2 bases at J, with 15 bases between the two ends. The CDR3 spans 15 residues. The germline V gene encodes CDR1 SGHRS and CDR2 YFSETQ. The CDR3 DNA reads as TGCGCCAGCAGCTCCAGGGGAGGGGCAACCTACGAGCAGTACTTC. It codes for CASSSRGGATYEQYF. The complete variable domain, with remaining parts taken from reference TRBV5-1 and TRBJ2-7, reads KAGVTQTPRYLIKTRGQQVTLSCSPISGHRSVSWYQQTPGQGLQFLFEYFSETQRNKGNFPGRFSGRQFSNSRSEMNVSTLELGDSALYLCASSSRGGATYEQYFGPGTRLTVT.

Worth noting for this clone: The identical CDR3 is also encoded by other nucleotide sequences in the sample. The J gene is TRBJ2-2, the V gene TRBV7-2, with TRBD1 as a possible D gene (6 bases). Germline V lookup: CDR1 SGHTA, CDR2 FQGNSA. There are 14 residues in the CDR3. Deletions cut 0 bases from V and 5 bases from J, with 7 bases between. CDR3 sequence (DNA): TGTGCCAGCAGCTTAGCTAGGGGGACCGGGGAGCTGTTTTTT. Translation gives CASSLARGTGELFF. Together with reference TRBV7-2 and TRBJ2-2, the CDR3 gives the full variable domain: GAGVSQSPSNKVTEKGKDVELRCDPISGHTALYWYRQSLGQGLEFLIYFQGNSAPDKSGLPSDRFSAERTGGSVSTLTIQRTQQEDSAVYLCASSLARGTGELFFGEGSRLTVL.

The chain has TRBV7-8 and TRBJ2-5; 7 bases agree with TRBD2. CDR1 and CDR2 (germline): SGHVS, FQNEAQ. Trimming cost V 4 bases and J 4 bases; bases outside gene matches: 18. This CDR3 is 18 amino acids long. The CDR3 protein is CASSSPFRRTSAIETQYF. CDR3 sequence (DNA): TGTGCCAGCAGCTCGCCATTTAGGAGGACTAGTGCGATAGAGACCCAGTACTTC. Variable domain in full (rest from reference TRBV7-8 and TRBJ2-5): GAGVSQSPRYKVAKRGQDVALRCDPISGHVSLFWYQQALGQGPEFLTYFQNEAQLDKSGLPSDRFFAERPEGSVSTLKIQRTQQEDSAVYLCASSSPFRRTSAIETQYFGPGTRLLVL.

The chain combines TRBV30 with TRBJ1-3; 8 bases agree with TRBD1. The trim removed 2 bases at V and 0 bases at J, leaving 9 bases unmatched. There are 17 residues in the CDR3. Germline V gene sequence: CDR1 GTSNPN, CDR2 SVGIG (reference sequence). Here the CDR3 reads CAWSPDRGLSSGNTIYF. Written as DNA, the CDR3 is TGTGCCTGGAGTCCCGACAGGGGCCTATCCTCTGGAAACACCATATATTTT.

The rearrangement uses TRBV27 and TRBJ2-7; TRBD1 matches 10 bases. The CDR3 is 11 residues long. V dropped 11 bases and J dropped 7; count of bases not matched to a gene: 5. Germline CDR1 MNHEY, CDR2 SMNVEV (reference sequence). The CDR3 DNA sequence: TGTGCCGTTGGGACAGGGGTGGAGCAGTACTTC. Protein product: CAVGTGVEQYF.

The chain has TRBV6-6 and TRBJ2-2; no clear D gene. CDR1 and CDR2 (germline): MNHNY, SVGAGI (reference sequence). V shed 5 bases and J shed 2 bases, with 12 bases lying between them. The CDR3 has 15 amino acids. The CDR3 DNA follows: TGTGCCAGCAGTATAGACTCCCAAAACACCGGGGAGCTGTTTTTT. The encoded protein is CASSIDSQNTGELFF.

This clone was recorded once. This sequence joins TRBV5-1 and TRBJ2-3; 15 bases align to TRBD2. V lost 4 bases and J lost 3; bases outside the gene matches: 3. The CDR3 consists of 16 residues. In germline, CDR1 is SGHRS, CDR2 YFSETQ. CDR3 DNA: TGCGCCAGCAGCGTCGGGACTAGCGGGAGGACAGATACGCAGTATTTT. As protein: CASSVGTSGRTDTQYF.

This chain uses TRBV14 with TRBJ2-7; TRBD2 matches at 7 bases. The germline CDR1 and CDR2 sequences are SGHDN and FVKESK. The CDR3 consists of 15 residues. With 4 bases clipped from V and 6 bases from J, the junction kept 12 bases outside the gene matches. Written as DNA, the CDR3 is TGTGCCAGCAGCCCAACTTGGCGATCGGGGGGCGAGCAGTACTTC. Protein: CASSPTWRSGGEQYF.

The V gene is TRBV7-8, the J gene TRBJ1-3; D unresolved. Per the germline V gene, CDR1 is SGHVS and CDR2 is FQNEAQ. CDR3 length: 18 amino acids. V gave up 1 base and J gave up 0 bases, with 16 bases separating them. DNA of the CDR3: TGTGCCAGCAGCTTAGACCCCCTCCAGGCCTACTCTGGAAACACCATATATTTT. It encodes CASSLDPLQAYSGNTIYF. The variable domain in full, with the rest retrieved from reference TRBV7-8 and TRBJ1-3, is GAGVSQSPRYKVAKRGQDVALRCDPISGHVSLFWYQQALGQGPEFLTYFQNEAQLDKSGLPSDRFFAERPEGSVSTLKIQRTQQEDSAVYLCASSLDPLQAYSGNTIYFGEGSWLTVV.

The V call is TRBV28, the J call TRBJ2-1; D not resolved. CDR3 length: 12 amino acids. Germline V gene data show CDR1 as MDHEN and CDR2 as SYDVKM. V lost 6 bases to trimming and J lost 6 bases, with 9 bases between them. The CDR3 here is CASRPNSNEQFF. For the CDR3, the DNA is TGTGCCAGCAGGCCTAACAGCAATGAGCAGTTCTTC.

The genes are TRBV9 and TRBJ2-7; 10 bases align to TRBD1. This CDR3 is built from 17 residues. Trimming cost V 2 bases and J 3 bases; bases outside gene matches: 11. Germline V gives CDR1 SGDLS, CDR2 YYNGEE. The CDR3 nucleotides are TGTGCCAGCAGCGTGGGCGGGACAGGGGTTTCCCTCTACGAGCAGTACTTC. Its protein is CASSVGGTGVSLYEQYF.

The chain has TRBV10-3 and TRBJ2-1; TRBD1 matches 10 bases. J was trimmed by 7 bases and V by 10 bases; bases with no gene match: 7. Germline CDR1 ENHRY, CDR2 SYGVKD. CDR3 length: 13 residues. The CDR3 region has the DNA TGTGCCAGCGGGACAGGGGAGTATAATGAGCAGTTCTTC. Protein: CASGTGEYNEQFF.

The chain employs TRBV28 and TRBJ2-5, with 9 bases lining up with TRBD2. This CDR3 spans 16 amino acids. CDR1 and CDR2 (germline): MDHEN, SYDVKM. V shed 2 bases, J shed 5 bases, and the junction held 9 bases outside the gene matches. The CDR3 reads CASSLNSGRRLETQYF. For the CDR3, the DNA is TGTGCCAGCAGTTTAAATAGCGGGAGAAGGTTGGAGACCCAGTACTTC.